The 16 T cell receptor beta chains reported below all come from one sample, sequenced in a study of identical twins. From the 5' RACE reads, TCRdb called clonotypes with MiXCR, one entry per CDR3 protein. Among hundreds of thousands of distinct CDR3 sequences listed, 15% to 20% were seen once. The sample was also linked to a second study, of T cells expressing NK-cell markers.

Sequencing used PBMCs. The receptors come from a young woman in good health.

The rearrangement joins TRBV12-3 or TRBV12-4 to TRBJ1-2; D remains ambiguous. The CDR3 runs 13 residues. Trimming pared 4 bases from V and 8 bases from J, leaving 14 bases between. CDR3 loop: CASSSSQSEGYTF. In DNA form, the CDR3 reads TGTGCCAGCAGTTCCTCCCAGAGCGAAGGCTACACCTTC.

The CDR3: CASREKMNTEAFF. The CDR3 DNA sequence: TGTGCCAGCAGGGAAAAGATGAACACTGAAGCTTTCTTT. The chain combines TRBV6-1 with TRBJ1-1; D unresolved. Trimming took 6 bases from V and 0 from J, leaving 8 bases between them. Germline-derived CDR1 and CDR2 are MNHNS and SASEGT. The CDR3 covers 13 residues.

The sample holds a few counts of this clonotype. The chain recombines TRBV20-1 with TRBJ2-1; 7 nucleotides agree with TRBD1. Germline trimming cut 5 bases from V and 6 bases from J; bases unmatched to any gene: 4. The CDR3 loop spans 12 amino acids. The germline CDR1 and CDR2 sequences are DFQATT and SNEGSKA (reference sequence). The CDR3 nucleotides read TGCAGTGCTCGACAGGGAACCAATGAGCAGTTCTTC. Residues: CSARQGTNEQFF.

The chain employs TRBV6-5 and TRBJ2-7; TRBD2 matches 7 bases. This CDR3 comprises 13 residues. CDR1 and CDR2 (germline): MNHEY, SVGAGI. V trimming: 1 base; J trimming: 6 bases; junction bases outside the gene matches: 3. The CDR3: CASSYLGGGEQYF. The CDR3 region has the DNA TGTGCCAGCAGTTACTTGGGGGGGGGCGAGCAGTACTTC.

The chain couples TRBV9 to TRBJ2-1; D unresolved. Trimming pared 1 base from V and 5 bases from J, leaving 13 bases between. The length of the CDR3 is 15 residues. Germline CDR1 reads SGDLS; CDR2 reads YYNGEE. As DNA, the CDR3 is TGTGCCAGCAGCGTAAACAACGGACGTAACAATGAGCAGTTCTTC. It encodes CASSVNNGRNNEQFF.

This sequence joins TRBV10-2 and TRBJ2-3; D is possibly TRBD2 (5 bases). The germline gives CDR1 WSHSY, CDR2 SAAADI. Trimming removed 6 bases at V and 6 bases at J, with 25 bases between. CDR3 length equals 17 residues. CDR3 protein: CASRGSSRPAERDTQYF. The CDR3 DNA sequence: TGCGCCAGCAGGGGGTCCTCGAGGCCTGCCGAGCGGGATACGCAGTATTTT.

This rearrangement joins TRBV12-3 or TRBV12-4 to TRBJ2-1, with 10 positions matching TRBD2. The J segment lost 4 bases and the V segment lost 4 bases, leaving 10 bases of the junction unmatched. The CDR3 length is 17 residues. CDR3 DNA: TGTGCCAGCAGTTCTAGCGGGAGCGGGGGGAGGTACAATGAGCAGTTCTTC. It is translated as CASSSSGSGGRYNEQFF.

This clonotype occurred a few times. V usage is TRBV12-3 or TRBV12-4 and J usage is TRBJ1-5; D possibly corresponds to TRBD1 (6 bases). This CDR3 is built from 14 residues. V lost 7 bases and J lost 3, with 13 bases in between. CDR3 in DNA: TGTGCCAGCACCCTAGGACAGAACAATCAGCCCCAGCATTTT. It translates to CASTLGQNNQPQHF.

This clonotype turned up a few times. Here the CDR3 DNA reads TGTGCCAGCAGCGTAAGACAGGGAGGAACTGAAGCTTTCTTT. Its translation: CASSVRQGGTEAFF. The rearrangement links TRBV7-9 to TRBJ1-1; 7 bases are shared with TRBD1. This CDR3 spans 14 amino acids. CDR1 is SEHNR, CDR2 FQNEAQ, per germline (reference sequence). The trim removed 5 bases at V and 5 bases at J, leaving 8 bases unmatched.

This clonotype has only a few counts. The rearrangement links TRBV5-1 to TRBJ2-7, with a possible D match to TRBD1 (5 bases). The CDR3 loop spans 15 amino acids. Germline-derived CDR1 and CDR2 are SGHRS and YFSETQ. Trimming pared 0 bases from V and 6 bases from J, leaving 16 bases between. The CDR3 is CASSLGPSQGSEQYF. CDR3 in DNA: TGCGCCAGCAGCTTGGGACCGTCGCAGGGTTCCGAGCAGTACTTC.

This clonotype was detected only a few times. The V and J genes are TRBV25-1 and TRBJ2-3; 10 positions agree with TRBD2. V lost 5 bases to trimming and J lost 4 bases; unmatched junction nucleotides: 6. Germline lookup yields CDR1 MGHDK and CDR2 SYGVNS. CDR3 size: 15 residues. For the CDR3, the DNA is TGTGCCAGCAGTCCCAGCGGGAGGGGGTCAGATACGCAGTATTTT. This gives the protein CASSPSGRGSDTQYF.

The chain's CDR3 is CASSWSGSSYNEQFF. The CDR3 coding sequence is TGCGCCAGCAGCTGGAGCGGAAGCTCCTACAATGAGCAGTTCTTC. The chain carries TRBV5-1 and TRBJ2-1; maybe TRBD2 (5 bases). The germline CDR1 and CDR2 sequences are SGHRS and YFSETQ. V lost 3 bases and J lost 0, with 10 bases in between. The CDR3 is 15 residues long. The full variable domain, rest sourced from reference TRBV5-1 and TRBJ2-1, is KAGVTQTPRYLIKTRGQQVTLSCSPISGHRSVSWYQQTPGQGLQFLFEYFSETQRNKGNFPGRFSGRQFSNSRSEMNVSTLELGDSALYLCASSWSGSSYNEQFFGPGTRLTVL.

This clonotype appeared a few times. The chain has TRBV6-5 and TRBJ2-2, with D tentatively TRBD2 (6 bases). CDR3 length: 15 amino acids. The V gene lost 4 bases and the J gene lost 1 base, with 10 bases spanning the gap. Germline assignment: CDR1 MNHEY and CDR2 SVGAGI. The CDR3 region has the DNA TGTGCCAGCAGTTCAGGGCGGGGGAACACCGGGGAGCTGTTTTTT. Translating gives CASSSGRGNTGELFF.

The sample holds a few counts of this clonotype. This chain uses TRBV5-1 with TRBJ2-1; D gene ambiguous. V lost 2 bases and J lost 2, with 8 bases in between. CDR3 size: 14 residues. Germline CDR1 is SGHRS and CDR2 is YFSETQ. The CDR3 nucleotides are TGCGCCAGCAGCTTCGGAAGTCCCTACAATGAGCAGTTCTTC. Encoded protein: CASSFGSPYNEQFF.

This clonotype has a count of ten or more. The CDR3 bases are TGTGCCAGCAGCCGGGACTTTAGCTCCTACGAGCAGTACTTC. This translates into CASSRDFSSYEQYF. The chain links TRBV6-1 to TRBJ2-7; D might be TRBD2 (6 bases). With 6 bases removed from V and 0 bases from J, the gap between germline ends came to 12 bases. Germline loops: CDR1 MNHNS, CDR2 SASEGT. This CDR3 comprises 14 residues.

This clonotype has more than one count but fewer than ten. The V and J genes are TRBV6-1 and TRBJ2-7, with a weak D call TRBD2 (5 bases). Germline-derived CDR1 and CDR2 are MNHNS and SASEGT. The CDR3 contains 14 residues. V lost 5 bases, J lost 7 bases, and 18 bases lay in between. The CDR3 DNA is TGTGCCAGCAGTCCCCTCGGGGAATCGGGGGAGCAGTACTTC. Its translation is CASSPLGESGEQYF.